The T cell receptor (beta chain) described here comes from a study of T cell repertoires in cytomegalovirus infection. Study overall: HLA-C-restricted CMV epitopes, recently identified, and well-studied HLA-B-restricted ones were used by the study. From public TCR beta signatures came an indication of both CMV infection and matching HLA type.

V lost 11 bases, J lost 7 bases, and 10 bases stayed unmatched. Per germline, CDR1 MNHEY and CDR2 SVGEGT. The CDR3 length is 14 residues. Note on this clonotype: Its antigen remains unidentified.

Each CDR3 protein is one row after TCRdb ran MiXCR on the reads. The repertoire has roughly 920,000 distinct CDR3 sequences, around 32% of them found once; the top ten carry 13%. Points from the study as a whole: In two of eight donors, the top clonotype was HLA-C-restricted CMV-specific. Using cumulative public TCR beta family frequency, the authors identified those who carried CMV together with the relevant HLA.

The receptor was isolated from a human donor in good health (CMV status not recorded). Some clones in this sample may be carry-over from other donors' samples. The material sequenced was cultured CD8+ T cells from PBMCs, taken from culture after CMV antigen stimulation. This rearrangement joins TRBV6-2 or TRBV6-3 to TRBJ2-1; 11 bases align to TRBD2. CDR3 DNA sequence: TGTGCCGGGTCATTAGCGGGGGGGTGGAATGAGCAGTTCTTC. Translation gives CAGSLAGGWNEQFF.